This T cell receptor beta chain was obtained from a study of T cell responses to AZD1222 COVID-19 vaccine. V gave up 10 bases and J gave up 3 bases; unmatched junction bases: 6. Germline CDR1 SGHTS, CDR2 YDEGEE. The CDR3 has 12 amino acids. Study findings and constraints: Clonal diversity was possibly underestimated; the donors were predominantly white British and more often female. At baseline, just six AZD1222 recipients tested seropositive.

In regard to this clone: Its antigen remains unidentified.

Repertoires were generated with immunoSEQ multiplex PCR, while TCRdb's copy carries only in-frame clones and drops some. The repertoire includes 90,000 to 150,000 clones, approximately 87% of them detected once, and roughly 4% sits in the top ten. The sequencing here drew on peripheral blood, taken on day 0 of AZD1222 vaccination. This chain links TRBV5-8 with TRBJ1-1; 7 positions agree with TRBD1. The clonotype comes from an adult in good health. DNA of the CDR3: TGTGCCTCACAGGGGTCCGACACTGAAGCTTTCTTT. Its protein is CASQGSDTEAFF.